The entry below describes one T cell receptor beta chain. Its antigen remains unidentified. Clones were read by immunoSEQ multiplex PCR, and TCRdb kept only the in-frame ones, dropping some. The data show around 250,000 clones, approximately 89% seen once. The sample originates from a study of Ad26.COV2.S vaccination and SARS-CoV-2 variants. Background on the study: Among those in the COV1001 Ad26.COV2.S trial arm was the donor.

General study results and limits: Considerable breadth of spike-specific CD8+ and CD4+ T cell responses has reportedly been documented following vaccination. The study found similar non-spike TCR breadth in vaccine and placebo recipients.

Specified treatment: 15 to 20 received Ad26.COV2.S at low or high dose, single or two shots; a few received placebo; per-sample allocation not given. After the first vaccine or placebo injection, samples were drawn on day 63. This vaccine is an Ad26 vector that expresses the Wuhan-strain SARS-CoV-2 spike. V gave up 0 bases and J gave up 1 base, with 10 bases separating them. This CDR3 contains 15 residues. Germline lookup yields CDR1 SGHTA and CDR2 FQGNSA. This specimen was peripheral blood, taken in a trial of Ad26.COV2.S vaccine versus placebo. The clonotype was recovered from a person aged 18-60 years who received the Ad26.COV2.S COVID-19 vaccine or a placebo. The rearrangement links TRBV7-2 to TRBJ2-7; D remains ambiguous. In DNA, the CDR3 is TGTGCCAGCAGCTTAGCAGGGATGTTTTCCTACGAGCAGTACTTC. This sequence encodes CASSLAGMFSYEQYF.